These 24 T cell receptor beta chains were sequenced from one sample in a study of breast tumors, draining lymph nodes, adjacent tissues. TCRdb recomputed calls from the multiplex PCR reads with MiXCR, one row per CDR3 protein. The data hold around 230,000 distinct CDR3 sequences, with about 30% observed a single time. Axillary draining lymph nodes of breast cancer patients supplied the node samples. The sequenced sample consisted of axillary lymph node tissue. Receptor source: a female donor with breast cancer. Some clones in this sample may be carry-over from other donors' samples.

This clonotype was detected a few times. The chain uses TRBV6-1 and TRBJ1-1; TRBD1 aligns across 10 bases. This CDR3 region has 15 residues. The junction had 5 bases not matched to a gene; V was cut back by 7 bases and J by 0 bases. Germline CDR1 and CDR2: MNHNS and SASEGT. The CDR3: CASNDRGRVNTEAFF. The DNA of the CDR3 is TGTGCCAGCAATGACAGGGGGCGGGTGAACACTGAAGCTTTCTTT.

This clonotype was seen at least ten times. The chain joins TRBV16 to TRBJ1-5; no reliable D call. V lost 0 bases and J lost 0, with 6 bases in between. Germline CDR1 and CDR2: KGHSY and FQNENV. This CDR3 has 15 amino acids. The CDR3 region is CASSQSGPSNQPQHF. The CDR3 DNA sequence: TGTGCCAGCAGCCAATCGGGCCCTAGCAATCAGCCCCAGCATTTT.

This clonotype was seen at least ten times. The chain carries TRBV6-2 or TRBV6-3 and TRBJ2-7, with TRBD2 as a possible D gene (5 bases). This CDR3 comprises 13 residues. CDR1 is MNHEY, CDR2 SVGEGT, per germline. Trimming took 2 bases from V and 2 from J, leaving 7 bases between them. CDR3 nucleotide sequence: TGTGCCAGCAGTTACCGGGAAGCCTACGAGCAGTACTTC. Protein product: CASSYREAYEQYF.

The chain combines TRBV2 with TRBJ2-1, with 14 positions matching TRBD2. This CDR3 spans 15 amino acids. Germline V gives CDR1 SNHLY, CDR2 FYNNEI. With V trimmed by 4 bases and J by 8 bases, 4 bases remained unmatched. The CDR3 bases are TGTGCCAGCAGTGTAGGGACTAGCGGGAGCCATGAGCAGTTCTTC. Translating gives CASSVGTSGSHEQFF.

V gene TRBV7-2 combines with J gene TRBJ2-3; TRBD1 matches at 10 bases. CDR1 SGHTA and CDR2 FQGNSA come from the germline V gene. The CDR3 extends over 17 amino acids. V lost 11 bases and J lost 1; bases outside the gene matches: 15. The CDR3 nucleotides are TGTGCCGACAGCCCCGGGACAGGGGTTAGGGGCACAGATACGCAGTATTTT. Its protein product is CADSPGTGVRGTDTQYF.

This clonotype occurred many times. This rearrangement joins TRBV20-1 to TRBJ2-3; 8 nucleotides agree with TRBD1. The CDR3 loop spans 15 amino acids. Germline CDR1 reads DFQATT; CDR2 reads SNEGSKA (reference sequence). J lost 3 bases, V lost 3 bases, and 8 bases had no gene match. The CDR3 sequence: CSARQGADLTDTQYF. CDR3 coding DNA: TGCAGTGCTAGGCAGGGGGCGGATTTAACAGATACGCAGTATTTT.

This chain uses TRBV25-1 with TRBJ2-5, with 8 positions matching TRBD1. The CDR3 loop spans 13 amino acids. The germline V gene has CDR1 MGHDK and CDR2 SYGVNS. CDR3 coding DNA: TGTGCTAGAGGGCAGGGGGCGCGAGAGACCCAGTACTTC. It is translated as CARGQGARETQYF.

The chain recombines TRBV9 with TRBJ1-2; 7 bases map to TRBD1. In germline, CDR1 is SGDLS, CDR2 YYNGEE. Unmatched junction bases numbered 14, after V lost 0 bases and J lost 12 bases. The CDR3 is made up of 15 amino acids. Here the CDR3 DNA reads TGTGCCAGCAGCGTAGAGACAGGGCTGAGCTCTGGAAACACCTTC. This codes for CASSVETGLSSGNTF.

This clonotype showed up many times. V and J are TRBV20-1 and TRBJ2-7; tentative D call: TRBD2 (5 bases). Per the germline V gene, CDR1 is DFQATT and CDR2 is SNEGSKA (reference sequence). Trimming shortened V by 6 bases and J by 6 bases, and 18 bases separated the two germline ends. The CDR3 consists of 13 residues. CDR3 nucleotide sequence: TGCAGTGCGGAACCCCCACTAGGCCGCGAGCAGTACTTC. Translating it yields CSAEPPLGREQYF.

V gene TRBV3-1 combines with J gene TRBJ2-7, with no clear D. The CDR3 extends over 17 amino acids. Trimming left V 0 bases short and J 0 bases short, with 15 bases between. The germline V gene encodes CDR1 LGHDT and CDR2 YNNKEL (reference sequence). CDR3 residues: CASSQESGPASSYEQYF. As DNA, the CDR3 is TGTGCCAGCAGCCAAGAATCCGGGCCAGCGAGCTCCTACGAGCAGTACTTC.

This clonotype came up many times. This chain connects TRBV19 to TRBJ1-3; D might be TRBD1 (5 bases). The CDR3 sequence is 13 residues long. Germline CDR1 and CDR2: LNHDA and SQIVND (reference sequence). Trimming removed 6 bases at V and 2 bases at J, with 8 bases between. The chain's CDR3 is CASRGTAGNTIYF. CDR3 sequence (DNA): TGTGCCAGTAGAGGGACGGCTGGAAACACCATATATTTT.

This clonotype was counted a single time. This CDR3 fails to terminate in the conserved phenylalanine or tryptophan, so it likely reflects a read error. Because the CDR3's place on the DNA is in doubt, the DNA is left out and the CDR3 is given as listed by TCRdb. The rearrangement uses TRBV7-9 and TRBJ1-3. The CDR3 length is 10 residues, termini included. Germline assignment: CDR1 SEHNR and CDR2 FQNEAQ (reference sequence). The CDR3 loop reads CASSFDLVGA.

This clonotype occurred many times. The chain employs TRBV20-1 and TRBJ2-2, with a weak D call TRBD2 (5 bases). The CDR3 is made up of 12 amino acids. Germline values: CDR1 DFQATT, CDR2 SNEGSKA (reference sequence). With 7 bases removed from V and 3 bases from J, the gap between germline ends came to 9 bases. CDR3 coding DNA: TGCAGTGGAATGCGGGACACCGGGGAGCTGTTTTTT. It codes for CSGMRDTGELFF.

The V call is TRBV19, the J call TRBJ1-6; perhaps TRBD1 as D (6 bases). The germline V gene encodes CDR1 LNHDA and CDR2 SQIVND (reference sequence). This CDR3 has 15 amino acids. Between the trimmed V and J ends, which lost 3 bases and 4 bases, there was a span of 10 bases. The CDR3 here is CASSIRTAYNSPLHF. The CDR3 nucleotides are TGTGCCAGTAGTATTAGGACAGCATATAATTCACCCCTCCACTTT.

Comment on this clonotype: It may be a read error: a sequence one base away is much more abundant. The conserved phenylalanine or tryptophan is not found at the CDR3 terminus, so this likely reflects a read error. The V gene is TRBV12-3 or TRBV12-4, the J gene TRBJ1-6; D is undetermined. V lost 3 bases and J lost 7, with 13 bases in between. The CDR3 spans 15 residues. In DNA, the CDR3 is TGTGCCAGCAGTTTCCAGCAGACGGGGAATTCACCCCTCCACTTG. This sequence encodes CASSFQQTGNSPLHL.

This clonotype has only one observation. The chain joins TRBV28 to TRBJ2-2; D unresolved. The CDR3 contains 13 residues. The V and J ends lost 3 bases and 5 bases respectively, with 7 bases between them. Germline-derived CDR1 and CDR2 are MDHEN and SYDVKM. The CDR3 reads CASSFSRTGELFF. As DNA, the CDR3 is TGTGCCAGCAGTTTTTCCCGGACCGGGGAGCTGTTTTTT. The full variable domain, its missing parts supplied by reference TRBV28 and TRBJ2-2, is DVKVTQSSRYLVKRTGEKVFLECVQDMDHENMFWYRQDPGLGLRLIYFSYDVKMKEKGDIPEGYSVSREKKERFSLILESASTNQTSMYLCASSFSRTGELFFGEGSRLTVL.

The V call is TRBV13, the J call TRBJ2-7; 7 nucleotides line up with TRBD1. The CDR3 extends over 20 amino acids. From germline, CDR1 is PRHDT and CDR2 FYEKMQ (reference sequence). Trimming cost V 1 base and J 0 bases; bases outside gene matches: 18. CDR3 region: CASSLAGTARYQSYSYEQYF. The CDR3 DNA reads as TGTGCCAGCAGCTTAGCCGGGACAGCGCGTTATCAGTCCTACTCCTACGAGCAGTACTTC.

Ten or more counts support this clonotype. The gene calls are TRBV20-1 and TRBJ2-7; the match to TRBD2 covers 7 bases. Germline CDR1 is DFQATT and CDR2 is SNEGSKA (reference sequence). After removal of 3 bases from V and 0 bases from J, the junction contained 2 bases not matched to a gene. The CDR3 extends over 13 amino acids. As DNA, the CDR3 is TGCAGTGCTAGCGGGAGGACCTCCTACGAGCAGTACTTC. This translates into CSASGRTSYEQYF.

This clonotype was counted a few times. This could be a read error, since a much larger clone is one nucleotide away. The chain employs TRBV11-2 and TRBJ2-7; 7 bases agree with TRBD1. Germline V gives CDR1 SGHAT, CDR2 FQNNGV. After removal of 4 bases from V and 4 bases from J, the junction contained 7 bases not matched to a gene. The CDR3 contains 14 residues. CDR3 residues: CASSSPGQAYEQYF. In DNA form, the CDR3 reads TGTGCCAGCAGCTCCCCCGGACAGGCGTACGAGCAGTACTTC.

In regard to this clonotype: Possible read error: a much larger clone is one base away. The rearrangement links TRBV5-1 to TRBJ2-5, with 11 nucleotides matching TRBD1. From germline, CDR1 is SGHRS and CDR2 YFSETQ. The ends lost 5 bases at V and 5 bases at J; junction bases unmatched: 8. The CDR3 spans 15 residues. The CDR3 sequence: CASRARDRGNETQYF. In DNA, the CDR3 is TGCGCCAGCAGGGCCCGGGACAGGGGGAACGAGACCCAGTACTTC.

The rearrangement links TRBV7-2 to TRBJ2-7; D might be TRBD1 (6 bases). The V end lost 7 bases, the J end lost 4 bases, and 11 bases lay between the germline ends. Germline values: CDR1 SGHTA, CDR2 FQGNSA. The CDR3 covers 12 residues. CDR3 nucleotide sequence: TGTGCCAGCACCTCGACAGGTTACGAGCAGTACTTC. Residues: CASTSTGYEQYF.

There are many counts of this clonotype. The chain joins TRBV24-1 to TRBJ2-1; the D call may be TRBD1 or TRBD2 (6 bases each). The ends were cut back, 4 bases at V and 7 bases at J, with 28 bases in the middle. Germline-derived CDR1 and CDR2 are KGHDR and SFDVKD. The CDR3 totals 19 residues. The CDR3 bases are TGTGCCACCAGTGAATATCCCCCAGGGGATCTAGCGACGGAGAATGAGCAGTTCTTC. Its translation: CATSEYPPGDLATENEQFF.

J is TRBJ1-6 and V is TRBV30, with TRBD1 as a possible D gene (5 bases). The CDR3 is made up of 15 amino acids. The germline V gene encodes CDR1 GTSNPN and CDR2 SVGIG (reference sequence). Trimming shortened V by 5 bases and J by 8 bases, and 19 bases separated the two germline ends. CDR3 residues: CAWGLRARGDSPLHF. DNA of the CDR3: TGTGCCTGGGGCCTCAGGGCGAGGGGCGATTCACCCCTCCACTTT.

This clonotype was seen repeatedly, ten times or more. V and J are TRBV9 and TRBJ2-1; 8 bases fit TRBD2. The germline V gene has CDR1 SGDLS and CDR2 YYNGEE. V lost 1 base to trimming and J lost 5 bases; unmatched junction nucleotides: 8. CDR3 length: 16 amino acids. This CDR3 is CASSVSSGRGDNEQFF. The CDR3 bases are TGTGCCAGCAGCGTAAGCAGCGGGAGAGGGGACAATGAGCAGTTCTTC.